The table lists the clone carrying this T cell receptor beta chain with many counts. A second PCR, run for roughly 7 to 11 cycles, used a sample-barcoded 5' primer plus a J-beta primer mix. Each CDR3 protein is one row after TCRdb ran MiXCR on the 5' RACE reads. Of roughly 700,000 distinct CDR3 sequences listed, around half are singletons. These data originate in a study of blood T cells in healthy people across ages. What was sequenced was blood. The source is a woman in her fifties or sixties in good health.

CDR3 sequence reads: CASSLRNEQFF. CDR3 bases: TGTGCCAGCAGCTTGAGAAATGAGCAGTTCTTC. The gene calls are TRBV7-2 and TRBJ2-1; D remains ambiguous. This CDR3 has 11 residues. The ends were cut back, 3 bases at V and 7 bases at J, with 4 bases in the middle. The germline V gene encodes CDR1 SGHTA and CDR2 FQGNSA. Filled out from reference TRBV7-2 and TRBJ2-1, the complete variable domain reads GAGVSQSPSNKVTEKGKDVELRCDPISGHTALYWYRQSLGQGLEFLIYFQGNSAPDKSGLPSDRFSAERTGGSVSTLTIQRTQQEDSAVYLCASSLRNEQFFGPGTRLTVL.